These 10 T cell receptor beta chains came from one sample sequenced in a study of cytomegalovirus exposure and HLA in healthy donors. Clones were read by immunoSEQ multiplex PCR, and TCRdb kept only the in-frame ones, dropping some. The data contain about 140,000 clones, more than 85% of them singletons. Sequences were obtained from PBMCs. The receptors shown here come from a man aged 18 to 35 in good health and CMV-seropositive.

The rearrangement links TRBV9 to TRBJ2-2, with 12 positions matching TRBD1. There are 16 residues in the CDR3. Germline assignment: CDR1 SGDLS and CDR2 YYNGEE. The V segment lost 1 base and the J segment 7 bases; nucleotides outside the gene matches: 5. CDR3 coding DNA: TGTGCCAGCAGCGTAAGGGGACAGGGGGCAGTCGGGGAGCTGTTTTTT. As protein: CASSVRGQGAVGELFF. Looking up the rest from reference TRBV9 and TRBJ2-2 gives the full variable domain: DSGVTQTPKHLITATGQRVTLRCSPRSGDLSVYWYQQSLDQGLQFLIQYYNGEERAKGNILERFSAQQFPDLHSELNLSSLELGDSALYFCASSVRGQGAVGELFFGEGSRLTVL.

The V call is TRBV5-8, the J call TRBJ1-1; 7 positions match TRBD1. The CDR3 extends over 15 amino acids. V lost 1 base and J lost 1; bases outside the gene matches: 4. Germline V gene sequence: CDR1 SGHTS, CDR2 YDEGEE. CDR3 protein: CASSLYTGENTEAFF. Here the CDR3 DNA reads TGTGCCAGCAGCTTGTATACAGGGGAGAACACTGAAGCTTTCTTT.

The chain is built from TRBV19 and TRBJ2-7, with D perhaps TRBD1 (6 bases). CDR1 is LNHDA and CDR2 is SQIVND in the germline V gene (reference sequence). The CDR3 sequence is 13 residues long. V was cut by 5 bases and J by 2 bases, with 10 bases left in between. The DNA of the CDR3 is TGTGCCAGTAGTGTGGGGGCAACCTACGAGCAGTACTTC. Protein sequence: CASSVGATYEQYF.

The chain uses TRBV6-5 and TRBJ1-4, with D possibly matching TRBD1 (5 bases). The length of the CDR3 is 13 residues. V was pared by 0 bases and J by 7 bases, with 6 bases between. The germline gives CDR1 MNHEY, CDR2 SVGAGI. The CDR3 sequence is CASSYSGAEKLFF. CDR3 sequence (DNA): TGTGCCAGCAGTTACTCAGGGGCTGAAAAACTGTTTTTT.

V usage is TRBV7-2 and J usage is TRBJ1-1; no firm D call. Trimming removed 5 bases at V and 0 bases at J, with 13 bases between. Germline assignment: CDR1 SGHTA and CDR2 FQGNSA. The CDR3 length is 15 residues. The CDR3 region is CASSPPTVVNTEAFF. The CDR3 DNA follows: TGTGCCAGCAGCCCACCTACAGTAGTGAACACTGAAGCTTTCTTT.

J is TRBJ1-1 and V is TRBV5-4, with D unclear. V dropped 2 bases and J dropped 3 bases, with 8 bases sitting between them. Germline V gives CDR1 SGHNT, CDR2 YYREEE (reference sequence). This CDR3 is 13 amino acids long. Written as DNA, the CDR3 is TGTGCCAGCAGCTTTAGGACTGACACTGAAGCTTTCTTT. Translating it yields CASSFRTDTEAFF. Drawing the rest from reference TRBV5-4 and TRBJ1-1, the complete variable domain is ETGVTQSPTHLIKTRGQQVTLRCSSQSGHNTVSWYQQALGQGPQFIFQYYREEENGRGNFPPRFSGLQFPNYSSELNVNALELDDSALYLCASSFRTDTEAFFGQGTRLTVV.

This chain connects TRBV5-1 to TRBJ2-3, with TRBD2 matching 9 bases. J was trimmed by 0 bases and V by 0 bases; bases with no gene match: 8. The germline V gene has CDR1 SGHRS and CDR2 YFSETQ. The CDR3 totals 18 residues. The CDR3 nucleotides are TGCGCCAGCAGCTTGGATGGTAGCGGGGGTGCTAGCACAGATACGCAGTATTTT. Protein sequence: CASSLDGSGGASTDTQYF. Variable domain in full (rest from reference TRBV5-1 and TRBJ2-3): KAGVTQTPRYLIKTRGQQVTLSCSPISGHRSVSWYQQTPGQGLQFLFEYFSETQRNKGNFPGRFSGRQFSNSRSEMNVSTLELGDSALYLCASSLDGSGGASTDTQYFGPGTRLTVL.

The V call is TRBV7-2, the J call TRBJ2-1; no firm D call. Germline V gives CDR1 SGHTA, CDR2 FQGNSA. This CDR3 region has 16 residues. V lost 1 base, J lost 8 bases, and 18 bases lay in between. For the CDR3, the DNA is TGTGCCAGCAGCTTAGGGATTTGGGTCCAGGTGGATGAGCAGTTCTTC. Protein: CASSLGIWVQVDEQFF.

The rearrangement uses TRBV7-9 and TRBJ2-2, with 8 bases that match TRBD1. The CDR3 extends over 16 amino acids. Per the germline V gene, CDR1 is SEHNR and CDR2 is FQNEAQ (reference sequence). V gave up 0 bases and J gave up 6 bases; unmatched junction bases: 6. As DNA, the CDR3 is TGTGCCAGCAGCTTAGCGTCAGGGGGCTGGGCCGGGGAGCTGTTTTTT. Its protein product is CASSLASGGWAGELFF.

V and J are TRBV15 and TRBJ2-4, with 8 bases aligning to TRBD2. This CDR3 contains 18 residues. Trimming at V came to 0 bases and at J to 6 bases, leaving 13 bases not matched to a gene. The germline CDR1 and CDR2 sequences are LNHNV and YYDKDF (reference sequence). The CDR3 protein is CATSRDTSLAGRGNIQYF. The CDR3, as DNA: TGTGCCACCAGCAGAGATACGAGCTTAGCGGGAAGGGGAAACATTCAGTACTTC.